The clone carrying this T cell receptor (beta chain) turned up a few times. Germline CDR1 reads MNHEY; CDR2 reads SVGAGI. This CDR3 region has 14 residues. V was cut by 6 bases and J by 7 bases, with 13 bases left in between. The sample belongs to a study of early T cells in non-severe SARS-CoV-2 infection. TCRdb fed the 5' RACE reads into MiXCR, producing one record per CDR3 protein. The sample lists approximately 58,000 distinct CDR3 sequences; roughly 6.8% were seen once. The rearrangement uses TRBV6-5 and TRBJ1-6, with D hard to call. Material for sequencing was whole blood. This receptor was identified in an adult who was a healthcare worker with PCR-confirmed SARS-CoV-2 infection or an uninfected control (not recorded which). The CDR3 nucleotides are TGTGCCAGCAGACGGACGGGCGGAAATTCACCCCTCCACTTT. It specifies CASRRTGGNSPLHF.